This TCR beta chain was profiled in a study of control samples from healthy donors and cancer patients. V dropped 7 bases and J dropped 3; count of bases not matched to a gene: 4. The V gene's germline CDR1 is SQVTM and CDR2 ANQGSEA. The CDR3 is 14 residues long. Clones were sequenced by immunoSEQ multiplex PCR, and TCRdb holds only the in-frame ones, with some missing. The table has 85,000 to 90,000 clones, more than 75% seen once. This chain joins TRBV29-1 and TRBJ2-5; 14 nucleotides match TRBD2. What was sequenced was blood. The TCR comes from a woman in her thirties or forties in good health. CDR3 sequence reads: CSETSGGVKETQYF. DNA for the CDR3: TGCAGCGAGACTAGCGGGGGGGTGAAAGAGACCCAGTACTTC.